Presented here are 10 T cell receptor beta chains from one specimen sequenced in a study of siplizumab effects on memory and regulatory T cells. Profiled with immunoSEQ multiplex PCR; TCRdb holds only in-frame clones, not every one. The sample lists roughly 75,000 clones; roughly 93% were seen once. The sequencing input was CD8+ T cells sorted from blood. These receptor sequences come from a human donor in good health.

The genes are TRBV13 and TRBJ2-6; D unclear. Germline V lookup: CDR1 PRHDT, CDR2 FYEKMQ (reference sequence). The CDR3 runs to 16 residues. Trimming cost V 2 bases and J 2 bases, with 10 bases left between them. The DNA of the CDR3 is TGTGCCAGCAGCTTAAGCGATGGGACTGGGGCCAACGTCCTGACTTTC. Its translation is CASSLSDGTGANVLTF.

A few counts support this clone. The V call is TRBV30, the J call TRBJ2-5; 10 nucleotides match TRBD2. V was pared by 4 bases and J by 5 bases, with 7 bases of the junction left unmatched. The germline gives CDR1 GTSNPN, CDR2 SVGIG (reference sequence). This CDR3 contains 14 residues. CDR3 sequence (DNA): TGTGCCTGGACTAGCGGGGGAGGGGGGGAGACCCAGTACTTC. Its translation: CAWTSGGGGETQYF.

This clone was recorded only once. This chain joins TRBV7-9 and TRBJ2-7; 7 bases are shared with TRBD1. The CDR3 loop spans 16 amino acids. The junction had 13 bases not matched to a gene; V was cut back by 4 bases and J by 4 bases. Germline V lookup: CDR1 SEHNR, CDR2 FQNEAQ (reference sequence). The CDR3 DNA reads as TGTGCCAGCAGCTCCCCGCACCCCGGGACAGAGTACGAGCAGTACTTC. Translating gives CASSSPHPGTEYEQYF.

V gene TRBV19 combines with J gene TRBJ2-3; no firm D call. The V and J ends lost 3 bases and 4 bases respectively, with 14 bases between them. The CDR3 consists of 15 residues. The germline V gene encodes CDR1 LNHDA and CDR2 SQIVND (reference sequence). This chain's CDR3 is CASSMFGLRPDTQYF. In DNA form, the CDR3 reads TGTGCCAGTAGTATGTTTGGTCTCCGTCCAGATACGCAGTATTTT.

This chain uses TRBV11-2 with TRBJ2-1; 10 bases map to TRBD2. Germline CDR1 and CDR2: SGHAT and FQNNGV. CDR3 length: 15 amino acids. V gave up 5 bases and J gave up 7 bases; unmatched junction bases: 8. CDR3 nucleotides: TGTGCCAGCAGCACGGGACTAGCGACTAAAAATGAGCAGTTCTTC. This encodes CASSTGLATKNEQFF.

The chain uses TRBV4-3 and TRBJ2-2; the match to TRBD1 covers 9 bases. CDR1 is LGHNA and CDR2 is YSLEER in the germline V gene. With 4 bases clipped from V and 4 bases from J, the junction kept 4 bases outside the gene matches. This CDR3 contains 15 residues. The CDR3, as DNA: TGCGCCAGCAGCCTACAGGGGGCGGTCACCGGGGAGCTGTTTTTT. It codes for CASSLQGAVTGELFF.

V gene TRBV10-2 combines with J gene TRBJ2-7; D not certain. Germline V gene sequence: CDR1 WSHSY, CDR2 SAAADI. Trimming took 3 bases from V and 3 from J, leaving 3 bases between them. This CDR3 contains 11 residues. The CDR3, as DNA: TGCGCCAGCAGTGACTTCTACGAGCAGTACTTC. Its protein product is CASSDFYEQYF.

CDR3 sequence: CASSLADRETIYGYTF. The CDR3 bases are TGCGCCAGCAGCTTGGCCGACAGGGAGACCATATATGGCTACACCTTC. The chain recombines TRBV5-1 with TRBJ1-2; 7 nucleotides align to TRBD1. The CDR3 covers 16 residues. Unmatched junction bases numbered 10, after V lost 0 bases and J lost 5 bases. The V gene's germline CDR1 is SGHRS and CDR2 YFSETQ.

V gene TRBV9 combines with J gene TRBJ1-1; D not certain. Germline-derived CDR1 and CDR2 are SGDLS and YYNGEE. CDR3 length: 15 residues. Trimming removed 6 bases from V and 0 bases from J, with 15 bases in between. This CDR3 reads CASTNGRLMNTEAFF. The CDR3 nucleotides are TGTGCCAGCACCAACGGACGGTTAATGAACACTGAAGCTTTCTTT.

CDR3 in DNA: TGCGCCAGCAGCCAAGATCCTGAGGGCGGAGGGCAGCCCCAGCATTTT. Its protein is CASSQDPEGGGQPQHF. The rearrangement joins TRBV4-1 to TRBJ1-5; D call uncertain. Germline assignment: CDR1 MGHRA and CDR2 YSYEKL. Trimming left V 0 bases short and J 7 bases short, with 16 bases between. The CDR3 is 16 amino acids.